The 20 T cell receptor beta chains below were found in one sample sequenced in a study of blood T cell repertoires in COVID-19. Profiling relied on immunoSEQ multiplex PCR, and the TCRdb table lists in-frame clones only, not all of them. Among approximately 51,000 clones, over 70% were seen once, and the ten largest hold 2.1%. What was sequenced was peripheral blood. The receptors were sampled from a woman at least 80 years old with COVID-19, enrolled during active disease.

This chain connects TRBV11-2 to TRBJ2-1; the match to TRBD2 covers 15 bases. The CDR3 has 19 residues. From germline, CDR1 is SGHAT and CDR2 FQNNGV. V shed 3 bases and J 0 bases; nucleotides not matched to a gene: 6. CDR3 protein: CASSFPGLAGGSSYNEQFF. In DNA form, the CDR3 reads TGTGCCAGCAGCTTCCCGGGACTAGCGGGGGGCAGCTCCTACAATGAGCAGTTCTTC.

This clone was found a few times. This chain connects TRBV7-9 to TRBJ2-7; the match to TRBD2 covers 11 bases. Germline CDR1 SEHNR, CDR2 FQNEAQ (reference sequence). After removal of 1 base from V and 4 bases from J, the junction contained 3 bases not matched to a gene. This CDR3 spans 15 amino acids. As DNA, the CDR3 is TGTGCCAGCAGCTTAGGCGGACTAGCGGGTTACGAGCAGTACTTC. Residues: CASSLGGLAGYEQYF.

This clone occurred once. The chain employs TRBV4-1 and TRBJ2-1; tentative D call: TRBD2 (5 bases). The CDR3 spans 14 residues. Germline CDR1 and CDR2: MGHRA and YSYEKL. V lost 1 base and J lost 4, with 8 bases in between. CDR3 in amino acids: CASSQVQRYNEQFF. In DNA form, the CDR3 reads TGCGCCAGCAGCCAAGTTCAGCGGTACAATGAGCAGTTCTTC.

This chain uses TRBV7-6 with TRBJ1-1, with a tentative D call TRBD1 (6 bases). Trimming left V 3 bases short and J 1 base short, with 12 bases between. Germline CDR1 SGHVS, CDR2 FNYEAQ. The CDR3 runs to 15 residues. CDR3 in DNA: TGTGCCAGCAGCTTGACAGGTCGGGGGAACACTGAAGCTTTCTTT. It codes for CASSLTGRGNTEAFF.

The rearrangement joins TRBV6-5 to TRBJ1-4, with TRBD1 as a possible D gene (6 bases). The CDR3 runs to 15 residues. V was clipped by 0 bases and J by 6 bases, with 11 bases between them. Germline V CDR1 and CDR2: MNHEY, SVGAGI. As DNA, the CDR3 is TGTGCCAGCAGTTACTCGCCCCAGGGGTATGAAAAACTGTTTTTT. Protein sequence: CASSYSPQGYEKLFF.

V and J are TRBV6-6 and TRBJ2-1; no clear D. The CDR3 sequence is 14 residues long. Trimming removed 7 bases from V and 0 bases from J, with 10 bases in between. Germline loops: CDR1 MNHNY, CDR2 SVGAGI (reference sequence). The CDR3: CASNSLSSYNEQFF. The CDR3 nucleotides read TGTGCCAGCAATAGCCTTAGCTCCTACAATGAGCAGTTCTTC.

This clone has only one observation. This chain uses TRBV28 with TRBJ2-3; D perhaps matches TRBD2 (6 bases). CDR1 and CDR2 from the germline V gene are MDHEN and SYDVKM. The ends were cut back, 6 bases at V and 5 bases at J, with 15 bases in the middle. The length of the CDR3 is 14 residues. CDR3 loop: CASRMTGERDTQYF. CDR3 coding DNA: TGTGCCAGCAGAATGACGGGGGAACGAGATACGCAGTATTTT. Looking up the rest from reference TRBV28 and TRBJ2-3 gives the full variable domain: DVKVTQSSRYLVKRTGEKVFLECVQDMDHENMFWYRQDPGLGLRLIYFSYDVKMKEKGDIPEGYSVSREKKERFSLILESASTNQTSMYLCASRMTGERDTQYFGPGTRLTVL.

The gene calls are TRBV2 and TRBJ1-2; D is unclear. V lost 3 bases and J lost 0, with 14 bases in between. The CDR3 length is 16 residues. Germline CDR1 is SNHLY and CDR2 is FYNNEI. Here the CDR3 reads CASSDSRVRTNYGYTF. The CDR3 DNA follows: TGTGCCAGCAGTGACAGTCGGGTGCGGACTAACTATGGCTACACCTTC.

V usage is TRBV9 and J usage is TRBJ2-1; 7 positions agree with TRBD2. Germline V gives CDR1 SGDLS, CDR2 YYNGEE. The CDR3 is 17 residues long. Trimming at V came to 4 bases and at J to 0 bases, leaving 10 bases not matched to a gene. DNA of the CDR3: TGTGCCAGCAGCCCCGGGGGGACTTCTCTCTCCTACAATGAGCAGTTCTTC. Encoded protein: CASSPGGTSLSYNEQFF.

This clone was seen just once. One end of the junction does not line up with germline, which may come from a read error. The rearrangement uses TRBV27 and TRBJ2-3, with a tentative D call TRBD2 (5 bases). Germline V lookup: CDR1 MNHEY, CDR2 SMNVEV (reference sequence). The CDR3 is made up of 13 amino acids. The CDR3 sequence: CATSPDERDTQYF. DNA for the CDR3: TGTGCCACCAGTCCCGACGAGCGGGATACGCAGTATTTT.

The chain links TRBV19 to TRBJ2-7; 7 bases line up with TRBD1. V lost 3 bases to trimming and J lost 2 bases; unmatched junction nucleotides: 7. Germline V gene data show CDR1 as LNHDA and CDR2 as SQIVND (reference sequence). CDR3 length equals 15 residues. The CDR3 sequence: CASSIPGTATYEQYF. CDR3 nucleotides: TGTGCCAGTAGTATCCCTGGGACAGCCACCTACGAGCAGTACTTC.

This chain connects TRBV20-1 to TRBJ1-5; D unresolved. Germline CDR1 reads DFQATT; CDR2 reads SNEGSKA (reference sequence). The CDR3 consists of 13 residues. Trimming pared 3 bases from V and 7 bases from J, leaving 13 bases between. CDR3 DNA: TGCAGTGCTAGTGCTGGGAGGGAACAGCCCCAGCATTTT. The encoded protein is CSASAGREQPQHF.

This clone has more than one count but fewer than ten. This chain joins TRBV6-5 and TRBJ1-2; D unresolved. The CDR3 has 13 amino acids. Germline loops: CDR1 MNHEY, CDR2 SVGAGI. The V and J ends lost 0 bases and 7 bases respectively, with 9 bases between them. The CDR3 DNA follows: TGTGCCAGCAGTTACTCTGGCGGGTTTGGCTACACCTTC. It yields the protein CASSYSGGFGYTF.

Only one count was recorded for this clone. The V and J genes are TRBV2 and TRBJ2-4; a possible D gene is TRBD1 (6 bases). The CDR3 length is 15 residues. Germline V CDR1 and CDR2: SNHLY, FYNNEI. With 3 bases removed from V and 3 bases from J, the gap between germline ends came to 12 bases. DNA of the CDR3: TGTGCCAGCAGTGAGAGGGGGAGCCTCAAAAACATTCAGTACTTC. This codes for CASSERGSLKNIQYF.

The rearrangement uses TRBV19 and TRBJ2-7; D unclear. CDR3 size: 14 residues. Trimming took off 3 bases at V and 5 bases at J, with 14 bases between the two ends. CDR1 and CDR2 from the germline V gene are LNHDA and SQIVND (reference sequence). CDR3 in amino acids: CASSIFSSVNEQYF. In nucleotides, the CDR3 is TGTGCCAGTAGTATCTTTTCTTCGGTTAACGAGCAGTACTTC. Looking up the rest from reference TRBV19 and TRBJ2-7 gives the full variable domain: DGGITQSPKYLFRKEGQNVTLSCEQNLNHDAMYWYRQDPGQGLRLIYYSQIVNDFQKGDIAEGYSVSREKKESFPLTVTSAQKNPTAFYLCASSIFSSVNEQYFGPGTRLTVT.

This clone was observed once. This rearrangement joins TRBV7-9 to TRBJ1-5; weak D call: TRBD1 (5 bases). V lost 6 bases, J lost 1 base, and 13 bases lay in between. Germline CDR1 reads SEHNR; CDR2 reads FQNEAQ (reference sequence). This CDR3 is built from 15 residues. The CDR3 DNA follows: TGTGCCAGCAGTATGGGACTCGGGAGCAATCAGCCCCAGCATTTT. It translates to CASSMGLGSNQPQHF.

The chain employs TRBV28 and TRBJ1-2; TRBD1 is a possible D gene (5 bases). Germline CDR1 is MDHEN and CDR2 is SYDVKM. Trimming pared 5 bases from V and 1 base from J, leaving 11 bases between. This CDR3 contains 14 residues. The CDR3 reads CASSRGIGNYGYTF. The CDR3 nucleotides are TGTGCCAGCAGTCGGGGGATCGGTAACTATGGCTACACCTTC.

The chain links TRBV28 to TRBJ2-1; the D gene is possibly TRBD1 (6 bases). The CDR3 spans 14 residues. Germline assignment: CDR1 MDHEN and CDR2 SYDVKM. With 5 bases removed from V and 3 bases from J, the gap between germline ends came to 11 bases. CDR3 loop: CASSPTGIYNEQFF. The CDR3 bases are TGTGCCAGCAGTCCTACAGGGATCTACAATGAGCAGTTCTTC.

This chain uses TRBV15 with TRBJ1-2, with D uncertain. Germline CDR1 and CDR2: LNHNV and YYDKDF (reference sequence). Trimming left V 3 bases short and J 7 bases short, with 9 bases between. This CDR3 region has 12 residues. DNA for the CDR3: TGTGCCACCAGCAGGGCAGTTTCTGGCTACACCTTC. Its protein product is CATSRAVSGYTF.

The chain joins TRBV5-1 to TRBJ2-3, with 7 bases fitting TRBD1. The CDR3 has 14 amino acids. V lost 7 bases to trimming and J lost 4 bases; unmatched junction nucleotides: 9. Germline-derived CDR1 and CDR2 are SGHRS and YFSETQ. CDR3 coding DNA: TGCGCCAGCCGCAAAGGCCAGGGGGCAGATACGCAGTATTTT. This sequence encodes CASRKGQGADTQYF.